This TCR beta chain is drawn from a study of T cells after posttransplantation cyclophosphamide. The assay was immunoSEQ multiplex PCR, and TCRdb's table has in-frame clones only and misses some. The sample offers approximately 35,000 clones and no singletons, the top ten holding approximately 4.3%. Trimming cost V 0 bases and J 4 bases; bases outside gene matches: 11. CDR3 length: 18 residues. Germline CDR1 and CDR2: LGHNA and YSLEER. This clone appeared many times. The sample comprised PBMCs. This sequence originates from a woman under 40 in good health and a related stem cell transplant donor. This rearrangement joins TRBV4-3 to TRBJ1-4; 7 bases are a match to TRBD1. CDR3 region: CASSQEGGRGPYNEKLFF. The DNA of the CDR3 is TGCGCCAGCAGCCAAGAAGGGGGCAGGGGACCTTATAATGAAAAACTGTTTTTT.